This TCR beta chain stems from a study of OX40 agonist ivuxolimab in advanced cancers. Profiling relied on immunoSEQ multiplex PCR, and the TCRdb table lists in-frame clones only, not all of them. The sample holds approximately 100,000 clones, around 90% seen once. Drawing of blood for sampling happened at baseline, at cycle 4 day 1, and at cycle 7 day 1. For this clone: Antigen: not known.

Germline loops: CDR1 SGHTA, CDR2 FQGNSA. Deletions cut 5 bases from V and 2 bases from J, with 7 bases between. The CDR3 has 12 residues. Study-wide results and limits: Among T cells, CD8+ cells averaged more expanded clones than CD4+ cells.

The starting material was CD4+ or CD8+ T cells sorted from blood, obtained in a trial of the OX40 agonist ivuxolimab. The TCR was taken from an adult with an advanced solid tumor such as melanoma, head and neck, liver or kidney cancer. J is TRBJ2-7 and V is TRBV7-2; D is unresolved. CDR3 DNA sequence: TGTGCCAGCAGCGCCCATCCCTACGAGCAGTACTTC. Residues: CASSAHPYEQYF.